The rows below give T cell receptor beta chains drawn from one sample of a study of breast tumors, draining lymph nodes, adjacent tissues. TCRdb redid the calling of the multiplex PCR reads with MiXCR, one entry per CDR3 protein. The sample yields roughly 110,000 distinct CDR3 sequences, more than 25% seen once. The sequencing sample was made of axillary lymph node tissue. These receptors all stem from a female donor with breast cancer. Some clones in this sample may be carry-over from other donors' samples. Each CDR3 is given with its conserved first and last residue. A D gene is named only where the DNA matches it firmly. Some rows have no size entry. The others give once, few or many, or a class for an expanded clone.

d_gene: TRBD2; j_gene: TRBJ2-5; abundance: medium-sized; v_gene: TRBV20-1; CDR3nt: TGCAGTGCTAGAGATCGGAATAGCGGGGCCCAAGAGACCCAGTACTTC; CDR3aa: CSARDRNSGAQETQYF
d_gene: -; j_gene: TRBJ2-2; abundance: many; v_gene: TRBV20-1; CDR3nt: TGCAGTGCTAGATGGGCCCGGACAGGGGAGCTGTTTTTT; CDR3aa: CSARWARTGELFF
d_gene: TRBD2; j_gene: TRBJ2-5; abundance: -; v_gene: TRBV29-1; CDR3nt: TGCAGCGTTCCCGGGGTAGCGGGGGGGCCTTTTCCCGAAGAGACCCAGTACTTC; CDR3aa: CSVPGVAGGPFPEETQYF
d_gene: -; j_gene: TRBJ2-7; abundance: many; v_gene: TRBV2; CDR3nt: TGTGCCAGCAGGGGGGGACAGATAACCTACGAGCAGTACTTC; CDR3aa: CASRGGQITYEQYF
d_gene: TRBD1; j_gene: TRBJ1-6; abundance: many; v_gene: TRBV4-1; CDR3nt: TGCGCCAGCAGCCAGGGGACAGGGGTATATTCACCCCTCCACTTT; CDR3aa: CASSQGTGVYSPLHF
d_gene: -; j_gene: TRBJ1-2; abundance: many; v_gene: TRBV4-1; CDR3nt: TGCGCCAGCAACGGGGGGGGGTTTGGCTACACCTTC; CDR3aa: CASNGGGFGYTF
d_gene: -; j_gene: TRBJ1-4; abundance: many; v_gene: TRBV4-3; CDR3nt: TGCGCCAGCAGCCAAGATAGTTTTATCGGGGGGCTAGGAGGAACTAATGAAAAACTGTTTTTT; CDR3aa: CASSQDSFIGGLGGTNEKLFF
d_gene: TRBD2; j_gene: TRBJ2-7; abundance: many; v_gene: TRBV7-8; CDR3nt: TGTGCCAGCAGCTTAGGAGCTAGCGGGAGTAGCGGACAGTACTTC; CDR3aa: CASSLGASGSSGQYF
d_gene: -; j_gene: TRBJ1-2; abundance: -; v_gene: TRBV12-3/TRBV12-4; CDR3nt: TGTGCCAGCAGACTGGACAGCTGTGGCTGCACCTTC; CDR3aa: CASRLDSCGCTF
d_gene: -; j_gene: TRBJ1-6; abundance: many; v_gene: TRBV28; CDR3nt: TGTGCCAGCAGTTTCGGTTACGGGGTATACAATTCACCCCTCCACTTT; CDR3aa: CASSFGYGVYNSPLHF
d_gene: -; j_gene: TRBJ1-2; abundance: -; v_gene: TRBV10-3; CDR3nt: TGTGCCATCTACAGAGTGGGAAGGGGCCACACCTTC; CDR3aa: CAIYRVGRGHTF
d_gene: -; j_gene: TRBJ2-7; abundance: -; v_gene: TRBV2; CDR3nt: TGTGCCAGCAGTGTTATATCGAGCGGACTGGGCAGCAGCTCCTACAACGAGCAGTACTTC; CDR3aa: CASSVISSGLGSSSYNEQYF
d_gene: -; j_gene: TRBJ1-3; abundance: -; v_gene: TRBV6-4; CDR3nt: TGTGCCAGCAGTGCAAGAACTGGAAACACCATATGTTTT; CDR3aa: CASSARTGNTICF
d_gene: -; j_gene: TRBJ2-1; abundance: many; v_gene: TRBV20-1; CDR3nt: TGCAGTGCCAGCAATAGATTCGCTCTCTCCTACAATGAGCAGTTCTTC; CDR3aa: CSASNRFALSYNEQFF
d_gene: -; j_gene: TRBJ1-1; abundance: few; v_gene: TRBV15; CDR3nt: TGTGCCACCAGCAGAGCCCTCAGGGCCACTGAAGCTTTCTTT; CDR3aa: CATSRALRATEAFF
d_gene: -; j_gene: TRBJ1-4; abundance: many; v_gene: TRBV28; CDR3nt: TGTGCCAGCAGTTGGAGGGAAAAACTGTTTTTT; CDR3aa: CASSWREKLFF
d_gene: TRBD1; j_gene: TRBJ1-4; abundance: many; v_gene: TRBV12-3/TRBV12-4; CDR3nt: TGTGCCAGCAGTTTGGGGACAGGAGGGGAAAAACTGTTTTTT; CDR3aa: CASSLGTGGEKLFF
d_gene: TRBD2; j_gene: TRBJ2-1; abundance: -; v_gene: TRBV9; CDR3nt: TGTGCCAGCAGCGTGGGACTAGCGGGATCAGGGATTAAAGGAAATGAGCAGTTCTTC; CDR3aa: CASSVGLAGSGIKGNEQFF
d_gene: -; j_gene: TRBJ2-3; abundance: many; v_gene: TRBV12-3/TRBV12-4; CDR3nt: TGTGCCAGCAGCCCTGTCCCAAGTAGGGGGACAGATACGCAGTATTTT; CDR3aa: CASSPVPSRGTDTQYF
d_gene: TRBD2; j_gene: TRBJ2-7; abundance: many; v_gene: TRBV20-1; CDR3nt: TGCAGTGCCTACACTAGCGGGAGGGCCGAGCAGTACTTC; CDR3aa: CSAYTSGRAEQYF
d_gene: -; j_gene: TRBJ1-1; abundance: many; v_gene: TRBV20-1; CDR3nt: TGCAGTGCCAGGCAAGGGGGTACTGAAGCTTTCTTT; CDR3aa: CSARQGGTEAFF
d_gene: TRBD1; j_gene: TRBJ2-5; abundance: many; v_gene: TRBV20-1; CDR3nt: TGCAGTGCCGGCCGACAGGGGGCCAGGGAGACCCAGTACTTC; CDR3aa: CSAGRQGARETQYF
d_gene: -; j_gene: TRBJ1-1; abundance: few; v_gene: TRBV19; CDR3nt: TGTGCCAGTACGCAGGATCTAAACACTGAAGCTTTCTTT; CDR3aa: CASTQDLNTEAFF
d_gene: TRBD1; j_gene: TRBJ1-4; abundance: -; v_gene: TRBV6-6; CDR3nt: TGTGCCAGCAGCCGATCGGACAGGGGTGAAAAACTGTTTTTT; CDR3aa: CASSRSDRGEKLFF
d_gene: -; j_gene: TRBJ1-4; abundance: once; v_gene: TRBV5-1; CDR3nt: TGCGCCAGCAGCTTGACGGGGGCGGAAAAACTGTTTTTT; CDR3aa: CASSLTGAEKLFF
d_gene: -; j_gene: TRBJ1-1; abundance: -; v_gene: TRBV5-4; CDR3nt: TGTGCCAGCAGCTCCCAAGGGGTCAACACTGAAGCTTTCTTT; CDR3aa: CASSSQGVNTEAFF